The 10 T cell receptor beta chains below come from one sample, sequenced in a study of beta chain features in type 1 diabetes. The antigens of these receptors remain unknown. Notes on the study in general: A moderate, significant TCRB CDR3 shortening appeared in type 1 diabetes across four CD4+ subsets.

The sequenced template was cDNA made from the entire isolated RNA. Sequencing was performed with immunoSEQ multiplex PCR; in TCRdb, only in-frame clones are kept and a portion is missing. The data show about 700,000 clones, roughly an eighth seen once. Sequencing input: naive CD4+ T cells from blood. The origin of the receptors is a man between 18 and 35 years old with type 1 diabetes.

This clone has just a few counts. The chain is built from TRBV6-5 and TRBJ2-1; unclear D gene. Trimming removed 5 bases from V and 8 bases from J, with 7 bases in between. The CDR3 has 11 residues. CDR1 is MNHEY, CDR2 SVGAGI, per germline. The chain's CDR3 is CASSEGYEQFF. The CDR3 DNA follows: TGTGCCAGCAGTGAAGGATATGAGCAGTTCTTC.

The CDR3 DNA reads TGTGCCAGCAGTGAGCTATCCGGGACAGGGTTTATGGATACGCAGTATTTT. It encodes CASSELSGTGFMDTQYF. The chain is built from TRBV25-1 and TRBJ2-3; 9 nucleotides agree with TRBD1. There are 17 residues in the CDR3. From germline, CDR1 is MGHDK and CDR2 SYGVNS. V trimming: 3 bases; J trimming: 6 bases; junction bases outside the gene matches: 13. Combining the CDR3 with reference TRBV25-1 and TRBJ2-3 gives the whole variable domain EADIYQTPRYLVIGTGKKITLECSQTMGHDKMYWYQQDPGMELHLIHYSYGVNSTEKGDLSSESTVSRIRTEHFPLTLESARPSHTSQYLCASSELSGTGFMDTQYFGPGTRLTVL.

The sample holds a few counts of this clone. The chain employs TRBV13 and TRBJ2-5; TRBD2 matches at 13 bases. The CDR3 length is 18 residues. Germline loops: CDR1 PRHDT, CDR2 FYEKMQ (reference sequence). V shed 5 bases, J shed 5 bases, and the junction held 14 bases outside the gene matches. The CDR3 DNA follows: TGTGCCAGCAGCCCCGGACTAGCGGGGGCCACCACCCGTGAGACCCAGTACTTC. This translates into CASSPGLAGATTRETQYF.

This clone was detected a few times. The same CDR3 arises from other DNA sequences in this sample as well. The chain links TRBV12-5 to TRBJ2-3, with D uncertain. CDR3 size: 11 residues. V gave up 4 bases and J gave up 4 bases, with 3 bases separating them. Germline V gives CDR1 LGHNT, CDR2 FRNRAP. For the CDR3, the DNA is TGTGCTAGTGGTTGGGCAGATACGCAGTATTTT. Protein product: CASGWADTQYF.

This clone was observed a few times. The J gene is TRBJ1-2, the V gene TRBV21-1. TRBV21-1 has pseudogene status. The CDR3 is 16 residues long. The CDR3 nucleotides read TGTGCCAGCAGCAAACACAACGTTGGCTCGGCCGGCGGCTACACCTTC. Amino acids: CASSKHNVGSAGGYTF.

The CDR3 DNA sequence: TGTGCCAGCTCAGTGGACAGGGTTGGCTATGGCTACACCTTC. Its protein is CASSVDRVGYGYTF. This sequence joins TRBV6-1 and TRBJ1-2, with 8 bases that match TRBD1. Germline CDR1 and CDR2: MNHNS and SASEGT. V lost 8 bases, J lost 4 bases, and 9 bases stayed unmatched. This CDR3 contains 14 residues.

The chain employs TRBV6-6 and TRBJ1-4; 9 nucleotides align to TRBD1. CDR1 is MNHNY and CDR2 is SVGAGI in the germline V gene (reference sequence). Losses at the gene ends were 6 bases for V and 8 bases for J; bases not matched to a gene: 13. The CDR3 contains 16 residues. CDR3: CASSLGQGQSGEKLFF. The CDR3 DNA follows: TGTGCCAGCAGCCTGGGACAGGGTCAAAGCGGGGAAAAACTGTTTTTT.

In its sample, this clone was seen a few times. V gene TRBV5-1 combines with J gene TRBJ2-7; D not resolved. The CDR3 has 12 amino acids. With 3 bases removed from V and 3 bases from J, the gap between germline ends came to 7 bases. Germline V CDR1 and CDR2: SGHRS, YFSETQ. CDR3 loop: CASSSHDYEQYF. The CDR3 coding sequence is TGCGCCAGCAGCTCCCATGACTACGAGCAGTACTTC.

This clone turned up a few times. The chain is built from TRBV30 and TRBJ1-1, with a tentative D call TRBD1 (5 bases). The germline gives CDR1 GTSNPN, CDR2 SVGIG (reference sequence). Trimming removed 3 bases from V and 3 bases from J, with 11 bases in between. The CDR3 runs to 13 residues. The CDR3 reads CAWRQVGDTEAFF. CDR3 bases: TGTGCCTGGAGACAGGTCGGGGACACTGAAGCTTTCTTT.

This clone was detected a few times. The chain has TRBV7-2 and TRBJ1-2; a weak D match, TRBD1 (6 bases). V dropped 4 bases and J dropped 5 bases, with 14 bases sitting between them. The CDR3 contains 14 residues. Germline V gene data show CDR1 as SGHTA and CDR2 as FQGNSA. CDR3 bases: TGTGCCAGCAGCTCACAGGGATCGTGGTATGGCTACACCTTC. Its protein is CASSSQGSWYGYTF.